Listed here is a single T cell receptor (beta chain). The antigen it recognizes is unknown. Base-call qualities are not available, and no considerably larger clone is one nucleotide away. The sample's treatment or condition label, decoded: randomized to nivolumab then ipilimumab (arm A) or the reverse (arm B). None of the patients in the trial had previously been given DNA-damaging chemotherapy. A FACS Aria II flow cytometer was used to sort live CD3+CD8+ cells that were negative for CD19 and CD56 from thawed PBMCs. Samples were obtained from patients with melanoma enrolled in CheckMate 064, a randomized, open-label phase II trial of sequential checkpoint blockade. Leukapheresis was used to collect peripheral blood mononuclear cells, which were then purified with Ficoll-Paque and frozen in human serum with roughly 10% DMSO. Immediately after sorting, the purity of sorted blood CD3+CD8+ cells was verified to be >98%, after which DNA was extracted.

The data were obtained in a study of sequential checkpoint blockade in melanoma (dated by TCRdb to the late 2010s). Background for the entire study: Patients were assigned by 1:1 randomization to either first-line nivolumab followed by ipilimumab (arm A) or ipilimumab followed by nivolumab (arm B). Maintenance nivolumab came after each of the two trial sequences. Study-level results and caveats: Larger, independent patient cohorts are needed to validate the response-prediction model that combines TCR metrics and mutation burden.

TCRbeta CDR3 regions were immunosequenced from genomic DNA with the immunoSEQ Assay. Before high-throughput sequencing, the genomic DNA was amplified using bias-controlled multiplex PCR. The original pipeline was this. To quantify the absolute abundance of each unique TCRbeta CDR3 region, the sequences were collapsed and filtered. Clonality was defined as 1 minus Pielou's evenness and was calculated using productive rearrangements only. Clones with significantly greater frequencies in on-treatment versus baseline samples were identified using a previously published method. The table was pulled from immuneACCESS by TCRdb, which kept in-frame rearrangements only. Such tables lose some clones; where checked, under half of the loss comes from unresolved V genes, and the rest has no known cause. V and J calls and clone size follow that table, whereas D and trimming were derived from the DNA. Across this sample there are 8,900 or so clones, with under 95% seen only once. The ten largest clonotypes hold roughly 15% of the sample.

V is pruned by 2 bases and J by 5 bases, leaving 5 bases of the junction without a gene match. According to the germline V gene, CDR1 reads MNHEY and CDR2 reads SVGAGI. The CDR3 runs 14 amino acids, cysteine and phenylalanine included. Just CDR3 DNA is preserved here, 42 bases in frame from base 1. The sample was CD8+ T cells sorted from blood (inferred from file names), taken from a patient given nivolumab and ipilimumab in sequence. The receptor was derived from a human donor with melanoma. The chain was built from TRBV6-5 and TRBJ1-1; 7 bases in between match TRBD1. The CDR3 protein is CASSYQGGRTEAFF. The nucleotide sequence is given as TGTGCCAGCAGTTACCAGGGGGGTAGGACTGAAGCTTTCTTT.